These 16 T cell receptor beta chains share one sample of origin, sequenced in a study of tumor and adjacent non-tumor tissue in lung cancer. TCRbeta libraries were built with three rounds of nested PCR, modified from ARM-PCR. MiXCR was run by TCRdb on the multiplex PCR reads, yielding one entry per CDR3 protein. The data contain more than 85,000 distinct CDR3 sequences, 65% of them singletons. RNA was extracted from bulk tissue without any cell sorting. More than 3 cm separated this lung sample from the edge of the tumor. The specimen sequenced was distant non-tumor lung tissue. Receptors were obtained from a young man with non-small cell lung cancer.

This clonotype showed up many times. V is TRBV6-5 and J is TRBJ1-3; D is perhaps TRBD1 (6 bases). Deletions cut 5 bases from V and 4 bases from J, with 15 bases between. In germline, CDR1 is MNHEY, CDR2 SVGAGI. CDR3 length: 15 residues. Here the CDR3 DNA reads TGTGCCAGCAGTAAGGAACCAGGGGTCGGAAACACCATATATTTT. Its translation: CASSKEPGVGNTIYF.

This chain connects TRBV11-2 to TRBJ2-3; 8 bases are a match to TRBD1. The J call is doubtful: the DNA matches TRBJ1-5 better. The CDR3 covers 18 residues. Per germline, CDR1 SGHAT and CDR2 FQNNGV. The CDR3, as DNA: TGTGCCAGCAGCCCGCACCACCTACAGGGGGTGAACACAGATACGCAGCATTTT. Amino acid sequence: CASSPHHLQGVNTDTQHF.

This chain joins TRBV6-2 or TRBV6-3 and TRBJ2-1; D call uncertain. Germline loops: CDR1 MNHEY, CDR2 SVGEGT. V was cut by 7 bases and J by 4 bases, with 17 bases left in between. This CDR3 comprises 15 residues. CDR3 DNA sequence: TGTGCCAGCAATTCGGCCTCCCTCTCTTACAATGAGCAGTTCTTC. Its protein product is CASNSASLSYNEQFF.

The rearrangement uses TRBV11-1 and TRBJ2-1, with D unresolved. The V gene's germline CDR1 is SGHAT and CDR2 FQDESV (reference sequence). Trimming removed 3 bases from V and 15 bases from J, with 18 bases in between. The CDR3 runs 13 residues. CDR3 sequence: CASSFSSSDERFF. CDR3 sequence (DNA): TGTGCCAGCAGCTTCTCTTCGTCTGATGAGAGGTTCTTC.

This chain's CDR3 is CASRLFIAGGPTDTQYF. CDR3 DNA sequence: TGTGCCAGCAGGTTATTCATAGCGGGAGGGCCGACAGATACGCAGTATTTT. The chain has TRBV11-2 and TRBJ2-3; TRBD2 aligns across 11 bases. Germline V gene sequence: CDR1 SGHAT, CDR2 FQNNGV. The CDR3 covers 17 residues. V was pared by 6 bases and J by 3 bases, with 11 bases of the junction left unmatched.

As concerns this clonotype: At one boundary the junction diverges from the germline segment, which might be a read error. V is TRBV20-1 and J is TRBJ2-1; 10 positions agree with TRBD2. The germline CDR1 and CDR2 sequences are DFQATT and SNEGSKA (reference sequence). This CDR3 is 15 amino acids long. Here the CDR3 DNA reads TGCAGTACTCCTTCCGGGGCTAGCGGGAGCAATGAGCAGTTTTTC. Its translation: CSTPSGASGSNEQFF.

Worth noting for this clonotype: The junction shows a germline mismatch at one end, possibly a read error. The rearrangement uses TRBV4-1 and TRBJ1-5; the D is unclear. Per germline, CDR1 MGHRA and CDR2 YSYEKL. The CDR3 spans 15 residues. CDR3: CASSQDLGSNQAQHF. The CDR3 DNA sequence: TGCGCCAGTAGCCAAGATCTGGGCTCTAATCAGGCCCAGCATTTT.

As concerns this clonotype: One junction end does not reproduce the germline sequence, and a read error may be involved. J is TRBJ1-1 and V is TRBV4-3; no definite D call. This CDR3 is built from 15 residues. The germline CDR1 and CDR2 sequences are LGHNA and YSLEER. The CDR3 coding sequence is TGCGCCAGTAGCCCCATTGTACGGTCGTCCACTGAAGCTTTCTTT. The encoded protein is CASSPIVRSSTEAFF.

Concerning this clonotype itself: One end of the junction fails to match germline, which may point to a read error. J is TRBJ2-5 and V is TRBV5-5; D unresolved. CDR1 is SGHKS, CDR2 YYEKEE, per germline (reference sequence). This CDR3 contains 14 residues. CDR3 DNA sequence: TGTGTCAGCAGCTTCGGCAGTAGCCGAGAGACCCAGTACTTC. The encoded protein is CVSSFGSSRETQYF.

As for this clonotype: One end of the junction varies from germline; a read error may be responsible. The J gene is TRBJ2-1, the V gene TRBV11-3; D tentatively reads TRBD1 or TRBD2 (5 bases each). Germline V gene sequence: CDR1 SGHNT, CDR2 YENEEA. This CDR3 contains 14 residues. CDR3 DNA: TGTGCCATCAGCTTAGAGCAGGGAGACAATGAGCAGTTCTTC. Translation: CAISLEQGDNEQFF.

Of note for this clonotype: A read error may be the cause here, since a much bigger clone is one base away. This sequence joins TRBV4-3 and TRBJ1-2; D is uncertain. Germline V gene sequence: CDR1 LGHNA, CDR2 YSLEER. This CDR3 is built from 15 residues. This chain's CDR3 is CASNQEVRIHYGYTF. Written as DNA, the CDR3 is TGCGCCAGCAACCAAGAAGTGCGGATCCACTATGGCTACACCTTC.

Of note for this clonotype: One end of the junction is discordant with germline, which a read error may explain. V is TRBV11-2 and J is TRBJ2-3, with a tentative D call TRBD2 (7 bases). Germline V gene sequence: CDR1 SGHAT, CDR2 FQNNGV. The CDR3 contains 15 residues. This chain's CDR3 is CASSTRRGATDTQYF. The CDR3 region has the DNA TGTGCCAGCAGCACCAGACGGGGGGCGACGGATACGCAATATTTT.

The V gene is TRBV29-1, the J gene TRBJ2-2, with D perhaps matching TRBD1 (6 bases). In germline, CDR1 is SQVTM, CDR2 ANQGSEA. The CDR3 spans 12 residues. Deletions cut 8 bases from V and 9 bases from J, with 16 bases between. The CDR3 loop reads CSIGTNTRELFF. The CDR3 coding sequence is TGCAGCATTGGGACAAACACTCGGGAGCTGTTTTTT.

The rearrangement links TRBV5-5 to TRBJ1-5, with a possible D match to TRBD1 (6 bases). TRBJ2-3 explains the end of the DNA better; the J call may be wrong. Germline V gene sequence: CDR1 SGHKS, CDR2 YYEKEE (reference sequence). CDR3 length equals 15 residues. DNA of the CDR3: TGTGCCAGCAGCTTCACAGGGAGTTCCATTCAGCCCCAGTATTTT. The encoded protein is CASSFTGSSIQPQYF.

The gene calls are TRBV11-2 and TRBJ1-6; a possible D gene is TRBD1 (5 bases). Germline loops: CDR1 SGHAT, CDR2 FQNNGV. The CDR3 runs 17 residues. V was cut by 6 bases and J by 6 bases, with 21 bases left in between. The CDR3 protein is CASSPRRSGPGNSPLHF. The CDR3 DNA reads TGTGCCAGCAGTCCTAGGAGGTCGGGACCGGGTAATTCACCCCTCCACTTT.

V gene TRBV5-4 combines with J gene TRBJ2-7; D call uncertain. This CDR3 spans 13 amino acids. Germline loops: CDR1 SGHNT, CDR2 YYREEE (reference sequence). Trimming stripped 5 bases from V and 5 bases from J, with 14 bases between. CDR3 amino acids: CASRKSSAHEQYF. DNA of the CDR3: TGTGCCAGCAGAAAGAGTTCAGCCCACGAGCAGTACTTC.